This T cell receptor beta chain was sequenced for a study of T-cell reconstitution after alpha-beta-depleted transplantation in children. Study findings and constraints: There were reportedly several hundred expanded graft clones from which alpha-beta T cells came about two months after transplant. After one year, T-cell counts and TCRbeta diversity mostly came from new T cells. For some patients, TCRbeta diversity was high at day 60 because of recipient T cells and thymic progenitors that survived.

This clonotype was detected ten times or more. No antigen is known for it. Preparation of the TCRbeta library involved a method that used unique molecular identifiers. From the PCR reads, TCRdb called clonotypes with MiXCR, one entry per CDR3 protein. Found here are about 460,000 distinct CDR3 sequences, about 10% of them singletons; the top ten hold about 2%. Specimen: PBMCs, collected before TCRalphabeta/CD19-depleted stem cell transplant. The sequence derives from a child between 2 and 9 years old with inherited bone marrow failure, due to receive a stem cell transplant.

The CDR3 here is CASSPSMFARGYNEQFF. In nucleotides, the CDR3 is TGTGCCAGCAGCCCCTCGATGTTCGCCAGGGGCTACAATGAGCAGTTCTTC. V gene TRBV5-5 combines with J gene TRBJ2-1, with D possibly matching TRBD1 (6 bases). Germline V gene data show CDR1 as SGHKS and CDR2 as YYEKEE (reference sequence). V dropped 4 bases and J dropped 3 bases, with 20 bases sitting between them. The CDR3 sequence is 17 residues long.